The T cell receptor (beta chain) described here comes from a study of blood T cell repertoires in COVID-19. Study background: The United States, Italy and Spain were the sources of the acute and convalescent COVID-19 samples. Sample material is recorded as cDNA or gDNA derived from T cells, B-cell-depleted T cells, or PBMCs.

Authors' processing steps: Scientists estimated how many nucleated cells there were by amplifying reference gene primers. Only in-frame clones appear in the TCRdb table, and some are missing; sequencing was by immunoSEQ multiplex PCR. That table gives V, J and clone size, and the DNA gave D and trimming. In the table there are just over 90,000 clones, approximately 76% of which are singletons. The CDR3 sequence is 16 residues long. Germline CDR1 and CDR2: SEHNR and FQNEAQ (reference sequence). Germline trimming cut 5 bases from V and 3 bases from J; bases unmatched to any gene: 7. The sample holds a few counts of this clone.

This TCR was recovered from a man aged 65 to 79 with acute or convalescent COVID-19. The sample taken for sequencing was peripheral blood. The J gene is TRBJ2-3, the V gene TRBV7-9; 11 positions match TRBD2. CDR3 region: CASSPRLAGRTDTQYF. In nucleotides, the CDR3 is TGTGCCAGCAGCCCCCGACTAGCGGGGAGGACAGATACGCAGTATTTT.